The 18 T cell receptor beta chains below were found in one sample sequenced in a study of blood T cell repertoires in COVID-19. Sequenced by immunoSEQ multiplex PCR; TCRdb stores in-frame clones only, minus some. The repertoire holds nearly 400,000 clones, with roughly 89% as singletons. The sequenced sample consisted of PBMCs or T cells enriched from blood (not recorded which). The source of these receptors is a woman in her twenties or thirties who had recovered from COVID-19.

The V gene is TRBV11-2, the J gene TRBJ1-1, with 8 bases fitting TRBD1. The V gene's germline CDR1 is SGHAT and CDR2 FQNNGV. The CDR3 has 15 amino acids. V lost 4 bases and J lost 5; bases outside the gene matches: 9. In nucleotides, the CDR3 is TGTGCCAGCAGCTCCCGGACAGGGAGAGGGACTGAAGCTTTCTTT. Its translation: CASSSRTGRGTEAFF.

The chain combines TRBV9 with TRBJ1-1, with TRBD1 matching over 9 bases. The V gene end was trimmed by 2 bases and the J gene end by 5 bases; junction bases not matched to a gene: 7. Germline CDR1 and CDR2: SGDLS and YYNGEE. The length of the CDR3 is 15 residues. The CDR3 is CASSVAGTGSTEAFF. CDR3 sequence (DNA): TGTGCCAGCAGCGTCGCCGGGACAGGGTCGACTGAAGCTTTCTTT.

This chain uses TRBV7-8 with TRBJ1-1; 7 bases line up with TRBD1. CDR3 length: 15 amino acids. J lost 1 base, V lost 2 bases, and 4 bases had no gene match. Germline CDR1 SGHVS, CDR2 FQNEAQ. The CDR3 coding sequence is TGTGCCAGCAGCTTAATCCAGGGGGGGAACACTGAAGCTTTCTTT. Protein product: CASSLIQGGNTEAFF.

The chain links TRBV9 to TRBJ2-1, with D perhaps TRBD2 (6 bases). The CDR3 covers 19 residues. Trimming took 4 bases from V and 0 from J, leaving 23 bases between them. Germline CDR1 is SGDLS and CDR2 is YYNGEE. DNA of the CDR3: TGTGCCAGCAGCCTTATGGGGGGTCAGAGGGGAAGCTCCTACAATGAGCAGTTCTTC. This encodes CASSLMGGQRGSSYNEQFF. Based on the CDR3 plus reference TRBV9 and TRBJ2-1, the full variable domain is DSGVTQTPKHLITATGQRVTLRCSPRSGDLSVYWYQQSLDQGLQFLIQYYNGEERAKGNILERFSAQQFPDLHSELNLSSLELGDSALYFCASSLMGGQRGSSYNEQFFGPGTRLTVL.

The chain is built from TRBV30 and TRBJ2-7; tentative D call: TRBD1 (6 bases). Germline-derived CDR1 and CDR2 are GTSNPN and SVGIG (reference sequence). The CDR3 spans 14 residues. V was cut by 5 bases and J by 3 bases, with 17 bases left in between. The chain's CDR3 is CAWGTTGHNYEQYF. CDR3 nucleotide sequence: TGTGCCTGGGGCACTACAGGGCACAACTACGAGCAGTACTTC. Combining the CDR3 with reference TRBV30 and TRBJ2-7 gives the whole variable domain SQTIHQWPATLVQPVGSPLSLECTVEGTSNPNLYWYRQAAGRGLQLLFYSVGIGQISSEVPQNLSASRPQDRQFILSSKKLLLSDSGFYLCAWGTTGHNYEQYFGPGTRLTVT.

This sequence joins TRBV5-1 and TRBJ1-1, with D maybe TRBD1 (5 bases). Germline loops: CDR1 SGHRS, CDR2 YFSETQ. V lost 0 bases, J lost 0 bases, and 12 bases lay in between. The CDR3 contains 16 residues. CDR3 nucleotide sequence: TGCGCCAGCAGCTTGGTTCAGGGACTGATGAACACTGAAGCTTTCTTT. Protein product: CASSLVQGLMNTEAFF. Variable domain in full (rest from reference TRBV5-1 and TRBJ1-1): KAGVTQTPRYLIKTRGQQVTLSCSPISGHRSVSWYQQTPGQGLQFLFEYFSETQRNKGNFPGRFSGRQFSNSRSEMNVSTLELGDSALYLCASSLVQGLMNTEAFFGQGTRLTVV.

This sequence joins TRBV7-2 and TRBJ2-4; 8 bases agree with TRBD1. The CDR3 is made up of 13 amino acids. V lost 3 bases and J lost 9; bases outside the gene matches: 4. Germline V gives CDR1 SGHTA, CDR2 FQGNSA. CDR3 bases: TGTGCCAGCAGCTTTGCCGGACAGGGCATTCAGTACTTC. Its translation: CASSFAGQGIQYF.

V is TRBV18 and J is TRBJ2-5, with D perhaps TRBD1 (5 bases). The CDR3 has 13 residues. V lost 3 bases and J lost 2, with 7 bases in between. Germline V gene sequence: CDR1 KGHSH, CDR2 LQKENI. For the CDR3, the DNA is TGTGCCAGCTCACCTGACAGACAAGAGACCCAGTACTTC. Its translation: CASSPDRQETQYF.

The chain recombines TRBV14 with TRBJ1-2, with TRBD1 as a possible D gene (6 bases). The germline CDR1 and CDR2 sequences are SGHDN and FVKESK. This CDR3 region has 15 residues. V was cut by 0 bases and J by 8 bases, with 16 bases left in between. DNA of the CDR3: TGTGCCAGCAGCCAAGATGTCCGACAGGTCGGCGGCTACACCTTC. As protein: CASSQDVRQVGGYTF.

The chain recombines TRBV28 with TRBJ1-5, with a tentative D call TRBD1 (5 bases). CDR1 MDHEN and CDR2 SYDVKM come from the germline V gene. V dropped 3 bases and J dropped 5 bases, with 8 bases sitting between them. The CDR3 is 13 amino acids. CDR3 sequence: CASSLPRDQPQHF. In nucleotides, the CDR3 is TGTGCCAGCAGTTTGCCCAGGGATCAGCCCCAGCATTTT.

The chain uses TRBV7-2 and TRBJ1-1, with D possibly TRBD1 on 5 matching bases. The V gene's germline CDR1 is SGHTA and CDR2 FQGNSA. V was pared by 3 bases and J by 2 bases, with 13 bases between. The CDR3 runs to 15 residues. The CDR3 DNA is TGTGCCAGCAGCTTCGACAGCCTCTCCAACACTGAAGCTTTCTTT. Translating gives CASSFDSLSNTEAFF.

The rearrangement links TRBV7-8 to TRBJ1-1; 9 positions agree with TRBD1. The CDR3 covers 15 residues. Trimming took 7 bases from V and 6 from J; bases not matched to a gene: 12. Germline loops: CDR1 SGHVS, CDR2 FQNEAQ. The CDR3 DNA sequence: TGTGCCAGCACCCCGCGGCGGGACAGGGTTTCTGAAGCTTTCTTT. As protein: CASTPRRDRVSEAFF. Based on the CDR3 plus reference TRBV7-8 and TRBJ1-1, the full variable domain is GAGVSQSPRYKVAKRGQDVALRCDPISGHVSLFWYQQALGQGPEFLTYFQNEAQLDKSGLPSDRFFAERPEGSVSTLKIQRTQQEDSAVYLCASTPRRDRVSEAFFGQGTRLTVV.

The genes are TRBV20-1 and TRBJ2-7; the D is unclear. Per the germline V gene, CDR1 is DFQATT and CDR2 is SNEGSKA (reference sequence). Deletions cut 3 bases from V and 0 bases from J, with 12 bases between. The CDR3 spans 14 residues. CDR3 bases: TGCAGTGCTAGTCCGCGGTTCAGCTCCTACGAGCAGTACTTC. It translates to CSASPRFSSYEQYF.

The chain is built from TRBV2 and TRBJ1-4; 7 bases line up with TRBD1. This CDR3 has 15 amino acids. CDR1 is SNHLY, CDR2 FYNNEI, per germline. V was clipped by 7 bases and J by 0 bases; unmatched bases: 5. This CDR3 is CASIVGQSTNEKLFF. DNA for the CDR3: TGTGCCAGCATTGTGGGACAGTCAACTAATGAAAAACTGTTTTTT.

This chain connects TRBV30 to TRBJ2-7; tentative D call: TRBD2 (5 bases). With 4 bases removed from V and 1 base from J, the gap between germline ends came to 11 bases. CDR1 and CDR2 (germline): GTSNPN, SVGIG (reference sequence). There are 13 residues in the CDR3. The CDR3 loop is CAWTKGASYEQYF. CDR3 DNA sequence: TGTGCCTGGACTAAGGGAGCTTCCTACGAGCAGTACTTC.

CDR3 DNA sequence: TGCGCCAGCAGCCATTACGGGTCTACCGGGAATTCACCCCTCCACTTT. This sequence encodes CASSHYGSTGNSPLHF. The gene calls are TRBV4-1 and TRBJ1-6; D uncertain. In germline, CDR1 is MGHRA, CDR2 YSYEKL. This CDR3 is 16 amino acids long. The ends were cut back, 3 bases at V and 7 bases at J, with 16 bases in the middle.

V usage is TRBV15 and J usage is TRBJ2-7, with D perhaps TRBD2 (6 bases). CDR3 length: 15 amino acids. Trimming removed 3 bases from V and 3 bases from J, with 15 bases in between. From germline, CDR1 is LNHNV and CDR2 YYDKDF (reference sequence). DNA of the CDR3: TGTGCCACCAGCAGGGACATGACTAGAAACTACGAGCAGTACTTC. Protein: CATSRDMTRNYEQYF.

The chain employs TRBV30 and TRBJ1-6, with 7 bases that match TRBD1. The CDR3 covers 14 residues. Germline CDR1 GTSNPN, CDR2 SVGIG (reference sequence). The junction had 3 bases not matched to a gene; V was cut back by 5 bases and J by 2 bases. The CDR3 DNA reads as TGTGCCTGGCGTAGGGGGCCCTATAATTCACCCCTCCACTTT. Protein product: CAWRRGPYNSPLHF.